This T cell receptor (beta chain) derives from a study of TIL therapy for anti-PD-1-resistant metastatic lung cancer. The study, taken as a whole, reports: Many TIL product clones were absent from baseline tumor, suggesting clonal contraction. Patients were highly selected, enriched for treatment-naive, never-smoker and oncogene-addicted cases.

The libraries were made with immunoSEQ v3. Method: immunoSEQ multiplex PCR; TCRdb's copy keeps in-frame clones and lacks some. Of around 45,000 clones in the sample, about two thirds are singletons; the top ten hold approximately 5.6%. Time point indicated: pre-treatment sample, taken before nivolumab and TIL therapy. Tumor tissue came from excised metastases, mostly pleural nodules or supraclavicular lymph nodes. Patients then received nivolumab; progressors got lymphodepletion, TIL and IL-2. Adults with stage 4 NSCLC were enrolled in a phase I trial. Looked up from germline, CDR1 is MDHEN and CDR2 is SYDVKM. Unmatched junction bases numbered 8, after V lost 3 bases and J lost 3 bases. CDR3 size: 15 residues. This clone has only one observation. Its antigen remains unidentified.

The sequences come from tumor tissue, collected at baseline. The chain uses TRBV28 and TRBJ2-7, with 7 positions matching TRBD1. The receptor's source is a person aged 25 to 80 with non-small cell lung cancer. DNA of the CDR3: TGTGCCAGCAGTTTTCCCGACAGGGCTTACTACGAGCAGTACTTC. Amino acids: CASSFPDRAYYEQYF.